The 10 T cell receptor beta chains listed next were all sequenced from one sample in a study of cytomegalovirus exposure and HLA in healthy donors. The primer mix had 60 Vbeta and 13 Jbeta primers. The protocol was immunoSEQ multiplex PCR, while the TCRdb copy is restricted to in-frame clones and leaves out a portion. The data contain around 200,000 clones, around 83% of them singletons. Sequenced sample: PBMCs. The receptor source for this set is a woman between 45 and 60 years old in good health and CMV-seropositive.

V and J are TRBV6-1 and TRBJ1-1, with 10 bases identical to TRBD1. The V and J ends lost 5 bases and 3 bases, in that order; junction bases with no gene match: 3. This CDR3 comprises 14 residues. CDR1 and CDR2 from the germline V gene are MNHNS and SASEGT. The CDR3 region is CASSWDRGDTEAFF. The CDR3, as DNA: TGTGCCAGCAGTTGGGACAGGGGCGACACTGAAGCTTTCTTT.

This chain links TRBV5-4 with TRBJ1-2; D is unclear. V shed 0 bases and J shed 6 bases, with 12 bases lying between them. CDR3 size: 14 residues. The V gene's germline CDR1 is SGHNT and CDR2 YYREEE (reference sequence). CDR3 loop: CASSLGPGSDGYTF. CDR3 bases: TGTGCCAGCAGCTTGGGGCCGGGGTCGGATGGCTACACCTTC.

This chain joins TRBV7-2 and TRBJ1-1, with 8 bases matching TRBD1. CDR3 length: 13 amino acids. In germline, CDR1 is SGHTA, CDR2 FQGNSA. J lost 8 bases, V lost 5 bases, and 7 bases had no gene match. This CDR3 is CASSPWDRIEAFF. For the CDR3, the DNA is TGTGCCAGCAGCCCCTGGGACAGGATCGAAGCTTTCTTT.

Comment on this clone: Mismatch with germline at one junction end may stem from a read error. The chain uses TRBV5-6 and TRBJ2-7; TRBD1 aligns across 11 bases. The CDR3 spans 15 residues. CDR1 and CDR2 from the germline V gene are SGHDT and YYEEEE. CDR3 coding DNA: TGTGCCGGCAGCGAAGGGACAGGGGGGATCTACGAGCAGTACTTC. This sequence encodes CAGSEGTGGIYEQYF.

This chain connects TRBV30 to TRBJ2-1, with 7 nucleotides matching TRBD2. The germline V gene encodes CDR1 GTSNPN and CDR2 SVGIG (reference sequence). The CDR3 totals 16 residues. V trimming: 3 bases; J trimming: 4 bases; junction bases outside the gene matches: 12. CDR3 nucleotide sequence: TGTGCCTGGAGCCCCGTTGGAAAGGGAGGGTACAATGAGCAGTTCTTC. Translation gives CAWSPVGKGGYNEQFF.

The rearrangement joins TRBV5-1 to TRBJ2-7, with TRBD1 identical over 7 bases. V shed 6 bases, J shed 2 bases, and the junction held 2 bases outside the gene matches. CDR1 and CDR2 from the germline V gene are SGHRS and YFSETQ. There are 12 residues in the CDR3. The CDR3 coding sequence is TGCGCCAGCATGGGACAGACCTACGAGCAGTACTTC. It codes for CASMGQTYEQYF.

V and J are TRBV7-9 and TRBJ2-3, with D tentatively TRBD2 (5 bases). Germline V CDR1 and CDR2: SEHNR, FQNEAQ (reference sequence). Trimming pared 5 bases from V and 5 bases from J, leaving 17 bases between. The CDR3 totals 15 residues. The CDR3 DNA reads as TGTGCCAGCAGCGTGGGAGCAGGTCACCGAGATACGCAGTATTTT. Translating gives CASSVGAGHRDTQYF.

This clone is classed as medium-sized. This rearrangement joins TRBV6-1 to TRBJ2-7; TRBD1 matches at 7 bases. CDR1 and CDR2 from the germline V gene are MNHNS and SASEGT. CDR3 length: 14 amino acids. J gave up 5 bases and V 5 bases, and 9 bases lay outside the gene matches. The CDR3, as DNA: TGTGCCAGCAGTAAAGGGACAGAACCCGACGAGCAGTACTTC. Amino acid sequence: CASSKGTEPDEQYF.

The chain recombines TRBV10-3 with TRBJ1-1; D not certain. Trimming took 3 bases from V and 5 from J, leaving 10 bases between them. This CDR3 spans 13 amino acids. Germline V gives CDR1 ENHRY, CDR2 SYGVKD. In DNA form, the CDR3 reads TGTGCCATCAGTGATCAATCGGGGACTGAAGCTTTCTTT. Translation: CAISDQSGTEAFF.

The chain combines TRBV7-9 with TRBJ1-2; TRBD1 aligns across 11 bases. J gave up 4 bases and V 6 bases, and 7 bases lay outside the gene matches. This CDR3 comprises 15 residues. Germline CDR1 and CDR2: SEHNR and FQNEAQ (reference sequence). This CDR3 reads CASSGQGAKGYGYTF. The CDR3 region has the DNA TGTGCCAGCAGTGGACAGGGGGCGAAGGGCTATGGCTACACCTTC.